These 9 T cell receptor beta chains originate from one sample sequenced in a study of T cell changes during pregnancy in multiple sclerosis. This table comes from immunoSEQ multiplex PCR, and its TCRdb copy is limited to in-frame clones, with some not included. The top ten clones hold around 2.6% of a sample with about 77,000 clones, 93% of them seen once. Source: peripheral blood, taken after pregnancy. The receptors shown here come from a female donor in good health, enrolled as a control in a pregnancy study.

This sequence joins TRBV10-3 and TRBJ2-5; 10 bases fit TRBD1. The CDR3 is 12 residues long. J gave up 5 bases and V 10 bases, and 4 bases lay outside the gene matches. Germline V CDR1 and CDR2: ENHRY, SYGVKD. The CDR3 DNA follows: TGTGCCACCTGGACAGGGGGGGAGACCCAGTACTTC. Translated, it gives CATWTGGETQYF.

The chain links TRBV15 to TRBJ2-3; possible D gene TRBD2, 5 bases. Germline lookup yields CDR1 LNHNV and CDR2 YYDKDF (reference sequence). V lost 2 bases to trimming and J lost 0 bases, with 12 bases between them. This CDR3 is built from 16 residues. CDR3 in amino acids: CATSRRFVASTDTQYF. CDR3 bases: TGTGCCACCAGCAGAAGGTTCGTAGCGAGCACAGATACGCAGTATTTT.

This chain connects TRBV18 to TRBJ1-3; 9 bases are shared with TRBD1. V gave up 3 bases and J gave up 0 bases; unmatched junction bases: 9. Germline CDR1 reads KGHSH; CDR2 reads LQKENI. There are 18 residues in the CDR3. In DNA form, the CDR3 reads TGTGCCAGCTCACCCCTATTGGACAGGGGCCACTCTGGAAACACCATATATTTT. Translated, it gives CASSPLLDRGHSGNTIYF.

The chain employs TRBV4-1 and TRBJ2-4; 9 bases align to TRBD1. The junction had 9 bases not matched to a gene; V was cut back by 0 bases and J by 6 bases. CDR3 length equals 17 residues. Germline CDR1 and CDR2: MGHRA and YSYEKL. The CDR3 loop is CASSQDRTGGIGNIQYF. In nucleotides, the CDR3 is TGCGCCAGCAGCCAAGATAGAACAGGGGGCATCGGAAACATTCAGTACTTC.

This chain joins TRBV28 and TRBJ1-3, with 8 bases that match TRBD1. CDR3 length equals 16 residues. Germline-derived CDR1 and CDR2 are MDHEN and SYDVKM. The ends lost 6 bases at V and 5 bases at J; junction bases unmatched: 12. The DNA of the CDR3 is TGTGCCAGCAGCACCCCAGGGCAGGGGGCTAGAAACACCATATATTTT. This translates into CASSTPGQGARNTIYF.

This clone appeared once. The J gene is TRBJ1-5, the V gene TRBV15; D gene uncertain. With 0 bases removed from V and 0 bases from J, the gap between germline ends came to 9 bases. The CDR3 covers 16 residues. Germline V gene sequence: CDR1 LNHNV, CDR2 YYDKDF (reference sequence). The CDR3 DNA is TGTGCCACCAGCAGAGAAGCTGATGATAGCAATCAGCCCCAGCATTTT. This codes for CATSREADDSNQPQHF.

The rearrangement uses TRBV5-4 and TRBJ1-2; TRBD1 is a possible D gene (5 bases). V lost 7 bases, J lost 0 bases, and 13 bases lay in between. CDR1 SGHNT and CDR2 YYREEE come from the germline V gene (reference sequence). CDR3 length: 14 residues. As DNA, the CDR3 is TGTGCCAGCGTGTTTGGGGCTTCTAACTATGGCTACACCTTC. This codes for CASVFGASNYGYTF. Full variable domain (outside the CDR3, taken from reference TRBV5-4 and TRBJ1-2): ETGVTQSPTHLIKTRGQQVTLRCSSQSGHNTVSWYQQALGQGPQFIFQYYREEENGRGNFPPRFSGLQFPNYSSELNVNALELDDSALYLCASVFGASNYGYTFGSGTRLTVV.

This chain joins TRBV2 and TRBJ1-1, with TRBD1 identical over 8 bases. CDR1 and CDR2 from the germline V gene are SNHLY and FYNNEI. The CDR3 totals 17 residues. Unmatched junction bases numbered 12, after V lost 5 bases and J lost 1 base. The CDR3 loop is CASSFSDRGNPNTEAFF. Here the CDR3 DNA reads TGTGCCAGCAGTTTTTCCGACAGGGGAAACCCGAACACTGAAGCTTTCTTT.

The CDR3 coding sequence is TGTGCCAGCAGCGAGCCGGGACTAGCTTCGTACGAGCAGTACTTC. It is translated as CASSEPGLASYEQYF. The chain recombines TRBV7-2 with TRBJ2-7; 9 nucleotides align to TRBD2. Germline-derived CDR1 and CDR2 are SGHTA and FQGNSA. The length of the CDR3 is 15 residues. The V and J ends lost 5 bases and 4 bases, in that order; junction bases with no gene match: 9.